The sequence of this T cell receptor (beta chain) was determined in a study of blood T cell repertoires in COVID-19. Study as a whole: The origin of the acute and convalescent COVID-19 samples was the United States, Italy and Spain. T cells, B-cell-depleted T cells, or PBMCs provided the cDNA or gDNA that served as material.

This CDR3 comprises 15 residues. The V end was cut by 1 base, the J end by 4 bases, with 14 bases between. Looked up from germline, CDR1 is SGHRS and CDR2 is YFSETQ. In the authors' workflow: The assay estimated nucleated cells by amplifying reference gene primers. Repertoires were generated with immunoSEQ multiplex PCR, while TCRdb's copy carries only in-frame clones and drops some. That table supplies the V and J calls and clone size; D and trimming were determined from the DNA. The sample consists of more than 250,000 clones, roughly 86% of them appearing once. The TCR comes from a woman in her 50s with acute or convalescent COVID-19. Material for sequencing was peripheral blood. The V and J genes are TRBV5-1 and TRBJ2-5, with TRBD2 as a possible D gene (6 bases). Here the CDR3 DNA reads TGCGCCAGCAGCTTGATGTCGGGAGTCGCAGAGACCCAGTACTTC. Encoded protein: CASSLMSGVAETQYF.